The 13 T cell receptor beta chains in this list originate from one sample, sequenced in a study of response to subunit inactivated influenza vaccine. TCRdb ran MiXCR on the RT-PCR reads and lists one entry per CDR3 protein. The sample consists of 860,000 or so distinct CDR3 sequences, approximately 21% of them appearing once. The sequencing used PBMCs from blood, collected roughly 5 days after vaccination. The origin of the receptors is a man in his forties or fifties who received an inactivated influenza vaccine.

In its sample, this clonotype was seen a few times. The chain uses TRBV28 and TRBJ1-6; tentative D call: TRBD1 (6 bases). Trimming removed 6 bases at V and 13 bases at J, with 13 bases between. This CDR3 is built from 12 residues. CDR1 MDHEN and CDR2 SYDVKM come from the germline V gene. The CDR3 DNA sequence: TGTGCCAGCAGGACAGGTCCCCAGCCCCTCCACTTT. Translating gives CASRTGPQPLHF.

Only a few counts were recorded for this clonotype. The chain links TRBV28 to TRBJ2-7; D is tentatively TRBD1 or TRBD2 (5 bases each). V was trimmed by 9 bases and J by 2 bases, leaving 14 bases between them. The CDR3 consists of 13 residues. Germline V CDR1 and CDR2: MDHEN, SYDVKM. CDR3 amino acids: CASVHRDAYEQYF. The CDR3 DNA is TGTGCCAGTGTACACCGGGACGCCTACGAGCAGTACTTC.

The chain couples TRBV27 to TRBJ2-3; 9 positions match TRBD1. The CDR3 loop spans 16 amino acids. Germline CDR1 reads MNHEY; CDR2 reads SMNVEV (reference sequence). V lost 6 bases to trimming and J lost 1 base; unmatched junction nucleotides: 8. The CDR3 DNA reads TGTGCCAGCAGACGCTGGGACAGGGCTGGCACAGATACGCAGTATTTT. It specifies CASRRWDRAGTDTQYF.

This clonotype came up a few times. This chain uses TRBV13 with TRBJ2-7, with D possibly matching TRBD1 (5 bases). The germline CDR1 and CDR2 sequences are PRHDT and FYEKMQ (reference sequence). CDR3 length equals 14 residues. Trimming shortened V by 3 bases and J by 4 bases, and 13 bases separated the two germline ends. The CDR3 sequence: CASSFRTRYYEQYF. The CDR3 DNA follows: TGTGCCAGCAGCTTTAGGACACGTTATTACGAGCAGTACTTC.

This clonotype was seen more than once but under ten times. CDR3 protein: CSAGTVTYNEQFF. The CDR3 region has the DNA TGCAGTGCCGGGACAGTGACCTACAATGAGCAGTTCTTC. This chain uses TRBV20-1 with TRBJ2-1, with TRBD1 matching over 7 bases. The V gene end was trimmed by 6 bases and the J gene end by 2 bases; junction bases not matched to a gene: 4. CDR1 and CDR2 (germline): DFQATT, SNEGSKA (reference sequence). The CDR3 has 13 amino acids.

The genes are TRBV3-1 and TRBJ1-1, with 12 bases fitting TRBD1. Germline CDR1 is LGHDT and CDR2 is YNNKEL (reference sequence). The V and J ends lost 5 bases and 6 bases, in that order; junction bases with no gene match: 4. The length of the CDR3 is 14 residues. The CDR3 sequence: CASSSGQGAAEAFF. In DNA, the CDR3 is TGTGCCAGCAGCTCGGGACAGGGGGCCGCTGAAGCTTTCTTT.

V usage is TRBV3-1 and J usage is TRBJ1-1, with D uncertain. Trimming took 2 bases from V and 0 from J, leaving 4 bases between them. Germline-derived CDR1 and CDR2 are LGHDT and YNNKEL (reference sequence). The CDR3 is 13 residues long. The CDR3 DNA follows: TGTGCCAGCAGCCAAATGCTGAACACTGAAGCTTTCTTT. This translates into CASSQMLNTEAFF.

This chain joins TRBV7-9 and TRBJ2-5; D is perhaps TRBD2 (5 bases). The V end lost 4 bases, the J end lost 5 bases, and 8 bases lay between the germline ends. CDR1 is SEHNR and CDR2 is FQNEAQ in the germline V gene (reference sequence). The CDR3 is 12 amino acids. CDR3 residues: CASSWESETQYF. The DNA of the CDR3 is TGTGCCAGCAGCTGGGAGTCGGAGACCCAGTACTTC.

The V gene is TRBV20-1, the J gene TRBJ2-7; 14 bases agree with TRBD2. This CDR3 is built from 15 residues. The junction had 5 bases not matched to a gene; V was cut back by 3 bases and J by 4 bases. CDR1 DFQATT and CDR2 SNEGSKA come from the germline V gene (reference sequence). CDR3 in amino acids: CSARGTSGSNYEQYF. The CDR3, as DNA: TGCAGTGCTAGGGGGACTAGCGGGAGTAATTACGAGCAGTACTTC.

This clonotype was recorded a few times. The chain employs TRBV5-1 and TRBJ2-1; tentatively, D is TRBD1 (6 bases). V shed 0 bases and J shed 9 bases, with 16 bases lying between them. The CDR3 is 15 residues long. CDR1 is SGHRS and CDR2 is YFSETQ in the germline V gene. The CDR3 is CASSLAGQGKGEQFF. DNA of the CDR3: TGCGCCAGCAGCTTGGCCGGGCAGGGGAAGGGTGAGCAGTTCTTC.

This clonotype was seen only a few times. The chain couples TRBV10-3 to TRBJ2-1; the D is unclear. CDR1 is ENHRY, CDR2 SYGVKD, per germline. V lost 6 bases, J lost 8 bases, and 14 bases lay in between. This CDR3 region has 13 residues. CDR3 sequence reads: CAISPPAMDEQFF. In DNA form, the CDR3 reads TGTGCCATCAGCCCCCCGGCGATGGATGAGCAGTTCTTC.

This clonotype was counted at least ten times. J is TRBJ1-1 and V is TRBV28; D unresolved. The V end was cut by 6 bases, the J end by 3 bases, with 11 bases between. The CDR3 totals 13 residues. CDR1 is MDHEN and CDR2 is SYDVKM in the germline V gene. CDR3 nucleotides: TGTGCCAGCAGCCGCGACTGGGACACTGAAGCTTTCTTT. Its protein is CASSRDWDTEAFF.

On this clonotype itself: It is unclear where the CDR3 begins or ends on the DNA, so no DNA is shown, and the CDR3 is as TCRdb lists it. The chain links TRBV24-1 to TRBJ1-1; the DNA was not compared with TRBD1, the D call given in the table. Germline CDR1 KGHDR, CDR2 SFDVKD. The CDR3 is 17 residues long, ends included. Here the CDR3 reads CATSDSDIWGQGTEASF.